Each of the 10 T cell receptor beta chains below was sequenced from the same sample in a study of blood T cell repertoires in COVID-19 (dated by TCRdb to 2020 to 2021). The protocol used for the library was the immunoSEQ multiplex PCR assay. The immuneACCESS repertoire file appears here via TCRdb, limited to in-frame rearrangements. These files lack a portion of the clones; in checked studies, under half of the deficit traces to unresolved V genes, and the cause of the others is not known. Recorded for this sample are hundreds of thousands of clones; almost 90% of them occurred a single time. The ten largest clones take up just under 7.5% of the sample. The sample taken for sequencing was peripheral blood. Source of these receptors: a woman aged 70-85 years with COVID-19, enrolled during active disease.

The chain recombines TRBV28 with TRBJ2-7; TRBD2 matches 10 bases. V lost 6 bases to trimming and J lost 0 bases; unmatched junction nucleotides: 5. Germline CDR1 and CDR2: MDHEN and SYDVKM. CDR3 length equals 15 residues. The CDR3 region is CASSPPSGSSYEQYF. The CDR3 region has the DNA TGTGCCAGCAGCCCCCCTAGCGGGAGCTCCTACGAGCAGTACTTC.

J is TRBJ2-7 and V is TRBV5-4; D is possibly TRBD2 (5 bases). Trimming took 6 bases from V and 3 from J, leaving 19 bases between them. This CDR3 is 15 amino acids long. CDR1 and CDR2 (germline): SGHNT, YYREEE (reference sequence). CDR3 loop: CASTPGPTGSYEQYF. CDR3 coding DNA: TGTGCCAGCACCCCGGGCCCCACGGGGAGCTACGAGCAGTACTTC.

The chain combines TRBV24-1 with TRBJ1-5; D uncertain. The CDR3 extends over 13 amino acids. With 5 bases removed from V and 4 bases from J, the gap between germline ends came to 8 bases. Per the germline V gene, CDR1 is KGHDR and CDR2 is SFDVKD. CDR3 nucleotide sequence: TGTGCCACCAGTGGGCCTTTGAATCAGCCCCAGCATTTT. Protein sequence: CATSGPLNQPQHF.

The V gene is TRBV5-1, the J gene TRBJ2-3; D remains unclear. Per the germline V gene, CDR1 is SGHRS and CDR2 is YFSETQ. Trimming pared 0 bases from V and 0 bases from J, leaving 11 bases between. CDR3 length: 16 amino acids. As DNA, the CDR3 is TGCGCCAGCAGCTTGGGTACGACACCAAGCACAGATACGCAGTATTTT. Protein sequence: CASSLGTTPSTDTQYF.

The chain joins TRBV10-1 to TRBJ2-2; maybe TRBD1 (6 bases). This CDR3 is 13 amino acids long. Trimming cost V 4 bases and J 8 bases, with 11 bases left between them. CDR1 is WNHNN, CDR2 SYGVQD, per germline (reference sequence). The CDR3, as DNA: TGCGCCAGCAGTGCAAGGGGGTCGGGGGAGCTGTTTTTT. Amino acid sequence: CASSARGSGELFF.

This clone occurred a few times. The chain carries TRBV5-1 and TRBJ1-2; the match to TRBD1 covers 7 bases. The germline V gene has CDR1 SGHRS and CDR2 YFSETQ. V shed 2 bases and J 4 bases; nucleotides not matched to a gene: 5. This CDR3 is built from 14 residues. The CDR3 spells CASSFDREVYGYTF. DNA of the CDR3: TGCGCCAGCAGCTTTGACAGGGAAGTCTATGGCTACACCTTC.

The gene calls are TRBV5-8 and TRBJ2-1; D perhaps matches TRBD2 (5 bases). Germline V gene sequence: CDR1 SGHTS, CDR2 YDEGEE. The CDR3 has 15 residues. V lost 5 bases, J lost 0 bases, and 12 bases lay in between. The CDR3 protein is CASSQGGYSYNEQFF. The CDR3 DNA sequence: TGTGCCAGCAGTCAAGGCGGGTACTCCTACAATGAGCAGTTCTTC.

This clone was found a few times. The V call is TRBV25-1, the J call TRBJ1-2, with D maybe TRBD1 (6 bases). Trimming pared 5 bases from V and 4 bases from J, leaving 14 bases between. This CDR3 comprises 14 residues. In germline, CDR1 is MGHDK, CDR2 SYGVNS. In DNA, the CDR3 is TGTGCCAGCAGTACACAGGGAGTTCGCTATGGCTACACCTTC. Its protein is CASSTQGVRYGYTF.

This clone was found once. The gene calls are TRBV18 and TRBJ2-1, with 8 bases identical to TRBD2. V dropped 4 bases and J dropped 0; count of bases not matched to a gene: 5. The germline V gene has CDR1 KGHSH and CDR2 LQKENI. The CDR3 spans 16 residues. For the CDR3, the DNA is TGTGCCAGCTCACTCAGACTAGCGAGCTCCTACAATGAGCAGTTCTTC. Translated, it gives CASSLRLASSYNEQFF. Full variable domain (rest looked up from reference TRBV18 and TRBJ2-1): NAGVMQNPRHLVRRRGQEARLRCSPMKGHSHVYWYRQLPEEGLKFMVYLQKENIIDESGMPKERFSAEFPKEGPSILRIQQVVRGDSAAYFCASSLRLASSYNEQFFGPGTRLTVL.

This rearrangement joins TRBV21-1 to TRBJ2-7; the listed D gene, TRBD1, was not tested against the DNA. TRBV21-1 is a recognized pseudogene. The CDR3 spans 15 residues. In DNA form, the CDR3 reads TGTGCCAGCAGCAAAGGAGAGGACAGAGGATACGAGCAGTACTTC. Translating gives CASSKGEDRGYEQYF.